Below, one T cell receptor beta chain is given with its context. It was with a sample-barcoded 5' primer and a J-beta primer mix that a second PCR of about 6 to 11 cycles was run. TCRdb reprocessed the 5' RACE reads via MiXCR and lists one record per CDR3 protein. The sample includes about 1.4 million distinct CDR3 sequences, approximately 63% of them seen just once. The data were obtained in a study of blood T cells in healthy people across ages. In the study overall: Per two T cells, template switching captured roughly one barcoded beta molecule.

With 6 bases clipped from V and 6 bases from J, the junction kept 16 bases outside the gene matches. This CDR3 is 18 amino acids long. This clonotype originated in a man aged 18 to 35 in good health. Sequenced input: blood. The chain has TRBV12-3 or TRBV12-4 and TRBJ2-2, with 10 bases matching TRBD2. CDR3 nucleotide sequence: TGTGCCAGCAGCCCTACGACTAGCGGGCGATACTCCCCCGGGGAGCTGTTTTTT. Translating it yields CASSPTTSGRYSPGELFF.